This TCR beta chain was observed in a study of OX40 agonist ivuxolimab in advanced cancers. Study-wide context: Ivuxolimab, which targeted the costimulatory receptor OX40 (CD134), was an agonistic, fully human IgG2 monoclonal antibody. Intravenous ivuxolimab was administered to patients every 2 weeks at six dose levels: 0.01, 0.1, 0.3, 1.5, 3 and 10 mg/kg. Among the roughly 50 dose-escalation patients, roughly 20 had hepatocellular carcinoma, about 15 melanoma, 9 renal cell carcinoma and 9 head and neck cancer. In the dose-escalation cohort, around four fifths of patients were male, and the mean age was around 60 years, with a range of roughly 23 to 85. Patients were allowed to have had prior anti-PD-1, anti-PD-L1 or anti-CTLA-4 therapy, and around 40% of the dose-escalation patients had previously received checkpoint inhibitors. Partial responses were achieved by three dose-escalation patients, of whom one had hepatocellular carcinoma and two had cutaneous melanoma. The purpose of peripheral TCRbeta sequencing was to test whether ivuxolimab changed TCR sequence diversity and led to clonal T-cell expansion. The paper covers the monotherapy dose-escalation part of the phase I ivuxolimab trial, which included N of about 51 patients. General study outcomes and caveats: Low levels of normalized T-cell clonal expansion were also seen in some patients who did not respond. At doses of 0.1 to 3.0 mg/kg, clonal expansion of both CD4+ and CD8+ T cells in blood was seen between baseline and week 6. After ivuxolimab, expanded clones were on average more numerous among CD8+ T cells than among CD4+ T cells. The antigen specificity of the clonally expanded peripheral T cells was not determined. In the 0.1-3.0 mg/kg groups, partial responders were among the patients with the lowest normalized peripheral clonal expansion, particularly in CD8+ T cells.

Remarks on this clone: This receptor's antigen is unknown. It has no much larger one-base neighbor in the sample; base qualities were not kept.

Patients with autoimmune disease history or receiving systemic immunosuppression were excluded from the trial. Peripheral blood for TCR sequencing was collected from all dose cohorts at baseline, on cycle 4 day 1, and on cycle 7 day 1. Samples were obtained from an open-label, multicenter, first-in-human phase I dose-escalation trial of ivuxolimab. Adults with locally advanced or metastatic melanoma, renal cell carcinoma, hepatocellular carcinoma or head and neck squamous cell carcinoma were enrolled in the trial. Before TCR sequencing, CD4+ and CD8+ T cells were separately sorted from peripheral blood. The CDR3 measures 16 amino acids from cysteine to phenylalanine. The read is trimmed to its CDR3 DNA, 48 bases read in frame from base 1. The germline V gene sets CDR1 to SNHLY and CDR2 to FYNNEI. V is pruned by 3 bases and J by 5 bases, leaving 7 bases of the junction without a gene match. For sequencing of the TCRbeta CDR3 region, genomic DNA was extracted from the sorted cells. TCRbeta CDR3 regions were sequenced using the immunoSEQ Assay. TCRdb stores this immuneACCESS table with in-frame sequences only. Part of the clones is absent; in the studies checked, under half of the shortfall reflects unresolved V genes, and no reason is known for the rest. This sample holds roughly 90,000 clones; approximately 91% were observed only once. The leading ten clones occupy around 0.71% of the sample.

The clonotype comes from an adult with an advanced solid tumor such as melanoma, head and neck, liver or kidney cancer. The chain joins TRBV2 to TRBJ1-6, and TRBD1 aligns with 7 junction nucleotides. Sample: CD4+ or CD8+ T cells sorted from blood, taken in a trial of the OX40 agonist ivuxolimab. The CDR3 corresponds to CASSESGTANNSPLHF. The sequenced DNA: TGTGCCAGCAGTGAGTCCGGGACAGCTAATAATTCACCCCTCCACTTT.